Sequencing of this T cell receptor (beta chain) was carried out in a study of CD8 T cells in ankylosing spondylitis. Preparation of TCR beta libraries was done by quantitative 5'-RACE with molecular barcodes. One entry per CDR3 protein results from TCRdb running MiXCR on the 5' RACE reads. This sample has some 450,000 distinct CDR3 sequences, with over 15% found just once. Findings of the study overall: Certain motif variants had earlier been reported in reactive arthritis synovial fluid and blood. CD8+ cells made up the disease-linked clones, which were relatively rare in peripheral blood. Ankylosing spondylitis blood appeared to carry a characteristic TCR beta motif of roughly 8 highly homologous variants.

Germline assignment: CDR1 SGHTA and CDR2 FQGNSA. Trimming took 5 bases from V and 1 from J, leaving 13 bases between them. This CDR3 has 15 amino acids. Concerning this clonotype itself: Its cognate antigen is unknown.

Material: blood, either unsorted or a sorted T cell fraction (not recorded which). The rearrangement uses TRBV7-2 and TRBJ2-3; possible D gene TRBD2, 6 bases. The TCR originated in a male donor with ankylosing spondylitis. The CDR3 loop is CASSASVTRTDTQYF. DNA of the CDR3: TGTGCCAGCAGCGCTAGCGTAACCCGCACAGATACGCAGTATTTT.